This entry lists 7 T cell receptor beta chains sequenced from one sample in a study of cytomegalovirus exposure and HLA in healthy donors (dated by TCRdb to the late 2010s). The method behind the library was the immunoSEQ multiplex PCR assay. For the multiplex PCR, a mixture combining 60 forward primers for TCR Vbeta segments and 13 reverse primers for TCR Jbeta segments was used. TCRdb provides this immuneACCESS table in a form limited to in-frame rearrangements. Some clones are lacking; in checked studies, under half of them reflect an unresolved V gene, and why the rest are absent is not known. This sample comprises around 180,000 clones, about 85% of them detected only once. Of the sample, roughly 1.5% is held by the ten largest clones. Sequencing was carried out using PBMCs. These receptors originate from a woman between 50 and 59 years old in good health and CMV-seronegative.

This clone was detected a few times. The chain joins TRBV6-1 to TRBJ1-5; D is unclear. The germline V gene encodes CDR1 MNHNS and CDR2 SASEGT. CDR3 size: 13 residues. With 6 bases removed from V and 3 bases from J, the gap between germline ends came to 9 bases. For the CDR3, the DNA is TGTGCCAGCAGCCCCGAGGACAATCAGCCCCAGCATTTT. It codes for CASSPEDNQPQHF.

The chain links TRBV7-9 to TRBJ2-7; D gene unclear. The CDR3 loop spans 15 amino acids. Germline assignment: CDR1 SEHNR and CDR2 FQNEAQ (reference sequence). V was clipped by 2 bases and J by 0 bases, with 11 bases between them. The CDR3 DNA reads TGTGCCAGCAGCTTATCACGCGTTGCCTCCTACGAGCAGTACTTC. This gives the protein CASSLSRVASYEQYF.

The chain recombines TRBV19 with TRBJ2-1, with 8 bases that match TRBD2. Germline V lookup: CDR1 LNHDA, CDR2 SQIVND (reference sequence). Germline trimming cut 4 bases from V and 13 bases from J; bases unmatched to any gene: 24. The CDR3 length is 18 residues. The CDR3 loop is CASSNFPAGGRPAEGQFF. In nucleotides, the CDR3 is TGTGCCAGTAGTAATTTCCCGGCGGGCGGGAGGCCCGCGGAGGGCCAGTTCTTC.

The chain links TRBV28 to TRBJ2-7; 9 nucleotides match TRBD1. The CDR3 length is 14 residues. Germline CDR1 and CDR2: MDHEN and SYDVKM. J lost 4 bases, V lost 5 bases, and 6 bases had no gene match. For the CDR3, the DNA is TGTGCCAGCAGTCGACAGGGGGTGTCGTACGAGCAGTACTTC. The encoded protein is CASSRQGVSYEQYF.

The rearrangement links TRBV28 to TRBJ1-6; the D is unclear. Germline V gene data show CDR1 as MDHEN and CDR2 as SYDVKM. The CDR3 is 12 residues long. Trimming took 6 bases from V and 9 from J, leaving 9 bases between them. The CDR3 protein is CASRTQTSPLHF. CDR3 coding DNA: TGTGCCAGCAGGACTCAGACTTCACCCCTCCACTTT.

This clone is a singleton in its sample. The chain links TRBV5-4 to TRBJ1-5; no clear D gene. Looked up from germline, CDR1 is SGHNT and CDR2 is YYREEE (reference sequence). The germline V and J ends were trimmed by 2 bases and 2 bases, with 8 bases remaining between them. This CDR3 contains 14 residues. CDR3 amino acids: CASSLRPGNQPQHF. DNA of the CDR3: TGTGCCAGCAGCTTACGTCCGGGCAATCAGCCCCAGCATTTT.

This chain links TRBV15 with TRBJ2-3, with unresolved D. The CDR3 runs 15 residues. Trimming took 0 bases from V and 2 from J, leaving 9 bases between them. Germline assignment: CDR1 LNHNV and CDR2 YYDKDF (reference sequence). CDR3 in amino acids: CATSRDNRFTDTQYF. CDR3 in DNA: TGTGCCACCAGCAGAGATAACAGATTCACAGATACGCAGTATTTT. The full variable domain, rest sourced from reference TRBV15 and TRBJ2-3, is DAMVIQNPRYQVTQFGKPVTLSCSQTLNHNVMYWYQQKSSQAPKLLFHYYDKDFNNEADTPDNFQSRRPNTSFCFLDIRSPGLGDTAMYLCATSRDNRFTDTQYFGPGTRLTVL.